This TCR beta chain was identified in a study of T cell repertoires in cytomegalovirus infection. The CDR3 runs 12 residues. Germline CDR1 LNHDA, CDR2 SQIVND (reference sequence). TCRdb ran MiXCR on the reads and lists one entry per CDR3 protein. Among some 350,000 distinct CDR3 sequences listed, around 18% were seen once. Details on this clonotype: The junction differs from germline at one of its ends, possibly a read error.

This clonotype was obtained from a human donor in good health (CMV status not recorded). Some clones in this sample may be carry-over from other donors' samples. Sequencing was performed on PBMCs. J is TRBJ1-2 and V is TRBV19; D uncertain. The CDR3 DNA follows: TGTGCCAGTAGTCGGGCGAACTATAGCTACACCTTC. This sequence encodes CASSRANYSYTF.